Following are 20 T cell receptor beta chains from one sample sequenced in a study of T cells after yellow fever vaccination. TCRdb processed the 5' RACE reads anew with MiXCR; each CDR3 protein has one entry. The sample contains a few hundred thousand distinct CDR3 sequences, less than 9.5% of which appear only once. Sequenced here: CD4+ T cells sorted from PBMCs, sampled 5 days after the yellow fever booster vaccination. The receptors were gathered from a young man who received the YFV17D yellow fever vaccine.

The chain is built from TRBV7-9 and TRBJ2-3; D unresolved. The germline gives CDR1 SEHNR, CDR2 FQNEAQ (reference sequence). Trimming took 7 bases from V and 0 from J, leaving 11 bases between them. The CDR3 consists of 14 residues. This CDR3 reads CASTRTTSTDTQYF. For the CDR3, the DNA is TGTGCCAGCACGCGGACCACTAGCACAGATACGCAGTATTTT.

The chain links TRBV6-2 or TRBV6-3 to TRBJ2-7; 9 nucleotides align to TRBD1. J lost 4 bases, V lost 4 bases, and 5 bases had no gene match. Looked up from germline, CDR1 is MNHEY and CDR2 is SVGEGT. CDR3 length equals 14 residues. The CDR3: CASSLGQGHYEQYV. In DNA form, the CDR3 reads TGTGCCAGCAGTTTAGGACAGGGGCATTACGAGCAGTACGTC.

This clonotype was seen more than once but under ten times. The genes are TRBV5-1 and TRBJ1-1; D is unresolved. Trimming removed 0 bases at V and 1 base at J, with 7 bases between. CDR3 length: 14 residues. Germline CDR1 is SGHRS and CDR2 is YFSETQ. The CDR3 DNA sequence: TGCGCCAGCAGCTTGGAACCACAGAACACTGAAGCTTTCTTT. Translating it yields CASSLEPQNTEAFF.

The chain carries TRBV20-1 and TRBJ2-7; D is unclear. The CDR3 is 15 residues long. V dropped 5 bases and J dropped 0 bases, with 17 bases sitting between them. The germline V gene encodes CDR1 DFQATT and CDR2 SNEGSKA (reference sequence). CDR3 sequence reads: CSARLWTGSSYEQYF. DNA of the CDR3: TGCAGTGCTCGGCTTTGGACGGGTAGCTCCTACGAGCAGTACTTC.

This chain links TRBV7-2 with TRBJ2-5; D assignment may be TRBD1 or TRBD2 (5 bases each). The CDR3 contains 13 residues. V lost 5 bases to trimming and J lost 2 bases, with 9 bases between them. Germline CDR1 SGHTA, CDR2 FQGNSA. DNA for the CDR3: TGTGCCAGCAGCGGGGGACGGCAAGAGACCCAGTACTTC. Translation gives CASSGGRQETQYF.

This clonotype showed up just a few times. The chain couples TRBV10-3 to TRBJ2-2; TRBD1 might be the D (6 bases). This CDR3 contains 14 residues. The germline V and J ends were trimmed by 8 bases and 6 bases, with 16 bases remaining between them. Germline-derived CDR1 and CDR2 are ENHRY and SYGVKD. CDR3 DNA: TGTGCCATCGGTAGGGGGAAGTCCTCCGGGGAGCTGTTTTTT. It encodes CAIGRGKSSGELFF.

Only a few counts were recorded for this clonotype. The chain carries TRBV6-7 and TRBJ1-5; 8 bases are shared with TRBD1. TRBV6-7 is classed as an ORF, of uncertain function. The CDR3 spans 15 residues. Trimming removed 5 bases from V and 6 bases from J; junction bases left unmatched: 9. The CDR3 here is CASSPAYRGIQPQHF. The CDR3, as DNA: TGTGCCAGCAGTCCTGCCTACAGGGGGATTCAGCCCCAGCATTTT.

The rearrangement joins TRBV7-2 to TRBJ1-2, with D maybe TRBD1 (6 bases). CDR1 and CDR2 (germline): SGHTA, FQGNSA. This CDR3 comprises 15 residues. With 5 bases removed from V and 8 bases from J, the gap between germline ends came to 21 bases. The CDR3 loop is CASSQGTGAQTGYTF. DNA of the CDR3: TGTGCCAGCAGCCAGGGGACTGGAGCCCAGACCGGCTACACCTTC.

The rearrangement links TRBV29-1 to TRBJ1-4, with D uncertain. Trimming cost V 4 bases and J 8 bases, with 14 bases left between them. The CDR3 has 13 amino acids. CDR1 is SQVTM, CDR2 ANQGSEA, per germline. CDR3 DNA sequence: TGCAGCGTTGGACGTGGTCAATACGAAAAACTGTTTTTT. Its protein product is CSVGRGQYEKLFF. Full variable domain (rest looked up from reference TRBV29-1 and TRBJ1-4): SAVISQKPSRDICQRGTSLTIQCQVDSQVTMMFWYRQQPGQSLTLIATANQGSEATYESGFVIDKFPISRPNLTFSTLTVSNMSPEDSSIYLCSVGRGQYEKLFFGSGTQLSVL.

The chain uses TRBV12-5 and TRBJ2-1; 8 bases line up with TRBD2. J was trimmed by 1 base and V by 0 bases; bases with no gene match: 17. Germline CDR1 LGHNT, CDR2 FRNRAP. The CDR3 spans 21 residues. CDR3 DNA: TGTGCTAGTGGTTTGGTAAACCTCCCAGTTAGCGGGGTAGGTTCCTACAATGAGCAGTTCTTC. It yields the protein CASGLVNLPVSGVGSYNEQFF.

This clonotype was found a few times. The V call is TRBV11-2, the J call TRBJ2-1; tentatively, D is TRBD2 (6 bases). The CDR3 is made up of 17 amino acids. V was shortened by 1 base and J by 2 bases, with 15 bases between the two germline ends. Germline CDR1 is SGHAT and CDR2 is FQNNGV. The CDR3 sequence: CASSLGRGRDAYNEQFF. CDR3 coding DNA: TGTGCCAGCAGCTTAGGGCGGGGTAGGGACGCCTACAATGAGCAGTTCTTC.

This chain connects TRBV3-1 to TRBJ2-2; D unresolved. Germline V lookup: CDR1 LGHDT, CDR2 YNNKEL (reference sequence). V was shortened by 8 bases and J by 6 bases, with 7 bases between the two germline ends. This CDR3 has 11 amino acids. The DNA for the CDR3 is TGTGCCAGCCTTGGACCCGGGGAGCTGTTTTTT. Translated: CASLGPGELFF.

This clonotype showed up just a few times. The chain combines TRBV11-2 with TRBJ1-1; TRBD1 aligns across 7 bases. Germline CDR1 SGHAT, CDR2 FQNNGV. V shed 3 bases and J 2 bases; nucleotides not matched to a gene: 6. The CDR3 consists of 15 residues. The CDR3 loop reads CASSFSTGKNTEAFF. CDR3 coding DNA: TGTGCCAGCAGCTTTTCGACAGGGAAAAACACTGAAGCTTTCTTT.

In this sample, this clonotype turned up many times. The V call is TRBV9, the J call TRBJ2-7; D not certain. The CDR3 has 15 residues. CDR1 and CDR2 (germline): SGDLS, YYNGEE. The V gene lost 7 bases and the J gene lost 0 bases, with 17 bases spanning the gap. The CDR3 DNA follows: TGTGCCAGCTCGCCTAATTGGCGTAACTCCTACGAGCAGTACTTC. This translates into CASSPNWRNSYEQYF.

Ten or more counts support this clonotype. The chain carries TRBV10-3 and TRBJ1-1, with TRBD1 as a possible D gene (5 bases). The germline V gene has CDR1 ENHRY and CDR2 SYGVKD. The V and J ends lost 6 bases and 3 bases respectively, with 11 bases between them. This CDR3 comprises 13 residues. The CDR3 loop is CAISRDVDTEAFF. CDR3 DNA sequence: TGTGCCATCAGCCGGGACGTGGACACTGAAGCTTTCTTT.

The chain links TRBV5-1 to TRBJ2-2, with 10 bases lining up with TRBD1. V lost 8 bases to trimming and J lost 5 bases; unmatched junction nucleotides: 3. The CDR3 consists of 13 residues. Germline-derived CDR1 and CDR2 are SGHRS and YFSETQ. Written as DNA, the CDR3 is TGCGCCAGTACGGACAGGGGGACCGGGGAGCTGTTTTTT. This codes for CASTDRGTGELFF.

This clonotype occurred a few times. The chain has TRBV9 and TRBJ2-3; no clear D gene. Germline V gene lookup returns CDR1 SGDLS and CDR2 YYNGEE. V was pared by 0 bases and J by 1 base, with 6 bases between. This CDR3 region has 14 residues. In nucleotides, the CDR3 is TGTGCCAGCAGCGTAGCGACACGCACAGATACGCAGTATTTT. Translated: CASSVATRTDTQYF.

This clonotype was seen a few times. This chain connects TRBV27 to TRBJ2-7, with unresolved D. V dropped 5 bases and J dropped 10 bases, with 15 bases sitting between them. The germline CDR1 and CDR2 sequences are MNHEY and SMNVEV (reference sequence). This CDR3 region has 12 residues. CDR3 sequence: CASSLRPLHQYV. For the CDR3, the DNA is TGTGCCAGCAGTCTCCGACCCTTACATCAGTACGTC.

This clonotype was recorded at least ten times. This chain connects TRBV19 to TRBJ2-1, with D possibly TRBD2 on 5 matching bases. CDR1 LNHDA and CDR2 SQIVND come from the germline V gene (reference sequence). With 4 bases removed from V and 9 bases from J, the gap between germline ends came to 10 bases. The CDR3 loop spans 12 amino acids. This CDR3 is CASSTEGREQFF. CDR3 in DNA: TGTGCCAGTAGTACAGAGGGCCGTGAGCAGTTCTTC.

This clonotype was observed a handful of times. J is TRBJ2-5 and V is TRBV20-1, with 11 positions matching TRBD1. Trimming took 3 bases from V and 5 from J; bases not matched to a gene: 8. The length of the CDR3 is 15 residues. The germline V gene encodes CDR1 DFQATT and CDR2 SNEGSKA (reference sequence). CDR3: CSASPGQGARETQYF. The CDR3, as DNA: TGCAGTGCTAGTCCCGGACAGGGGGCTCGGGAGACCCAGTACTTC.